This paragraph reports one TCR beta chain. Its antigen remains unidentified. The data belong to a study of cytomegalovirus exposure and HLA in healthy donors. Study observations and caveats: Versus the approximately 720-donor mean, an Asian-associated ancestry cluster reportedly showed fewer N-insertions in a later analysis.

From germline, CDR1 is MNHEY and CDR2 SVGAGI. V dropped 0 bases and J dropped 4 bases, with 9 bases sitting between them. The CDR3 loop spans 14 amino acids. 13 Jbeta primers and 60 Vbeta primers were used for the PCR. Using immunoSEQ multiplex PCR, the repertoire was profiled, and TCRdb retains in-frame clones only, with some absent. The data hold fewer than 200,000 clones, with roughly 89% observed a single time. This chain links TRBV6-5 with TRBJ1-1; D is possibly TRBD1 (5 bases). Sequencing was done on a sample of PBMCs. The receptor's source is a woman aged 30 to 39 in good health and CMV-seronegative. The CDR3 coding sequence is TGTGCCAGCAGTTACTCGGACGGGGGCACTGAAGCTTTCTTT. Translated: CASSYSDGGTEAFF.